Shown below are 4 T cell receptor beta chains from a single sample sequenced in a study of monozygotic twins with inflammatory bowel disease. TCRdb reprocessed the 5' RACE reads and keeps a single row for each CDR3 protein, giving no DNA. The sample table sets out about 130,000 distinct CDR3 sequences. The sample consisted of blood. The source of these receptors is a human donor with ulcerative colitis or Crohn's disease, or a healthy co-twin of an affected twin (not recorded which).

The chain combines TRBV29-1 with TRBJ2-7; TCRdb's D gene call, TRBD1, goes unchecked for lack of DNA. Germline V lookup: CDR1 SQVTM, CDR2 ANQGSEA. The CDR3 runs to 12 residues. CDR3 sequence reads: CSVEGVANEQYF.

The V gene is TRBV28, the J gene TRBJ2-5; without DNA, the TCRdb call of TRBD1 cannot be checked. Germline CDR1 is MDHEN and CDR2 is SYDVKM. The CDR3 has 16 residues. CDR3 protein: CASSSTRGPSQETQYF.

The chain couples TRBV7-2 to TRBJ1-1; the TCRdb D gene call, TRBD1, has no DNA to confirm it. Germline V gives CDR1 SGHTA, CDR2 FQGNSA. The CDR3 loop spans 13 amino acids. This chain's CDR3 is CASSLGQGTEAFF.

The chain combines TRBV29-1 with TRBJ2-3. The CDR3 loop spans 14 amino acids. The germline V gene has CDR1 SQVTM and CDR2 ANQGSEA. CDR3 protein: CSVESWRSTDTQYF.